The 32 T cell receptor beta chains listed next were all sequenced from one sample in a study of patients and donors after allogeneic stem cell transplantation. TCRdb ran MiXCR on the RT-PCR reads and lists one entry per CDR3 protein. This repertoire shows roughly 26,000 distinct CDR3 sequences, more than 8% found once; its top ten account for around 50%. Sequences were obtained from blood, either unsorted or a sorted T cell fraction (not recorded which). These receptors were collected from a human donor who was either an allogeneic HSCT recipient or a stem cell or donor lymphocyte infusion donor (not recorded which). It is not recorded whose cells these are; they may come from a transplant donor.

This clonotype was observed at least ten times. The chain joins TRBV6-1 to TRBJ2-3; 8 bases are a match to TRBD2. The V gene's germline CDR1 is MNHNS and CDR2 SASEGT. There are 15 residues in the CDR3. Germline trimming cut 6 bases from V and 0 bases from J; bases unmatched to any gene: 5. The chain's CDR3 is CASSDSGTSTDTQYF. DNA for the CDR3: TGTGCCAGCAGCGATAGCGGGACTAGCACAGATACGCAGTATTTT.

The chain couples TRBV7-9 to TRBJ1-1; tentatively, D is TRBD1 (6 bases). Germline CDR1 and CDR2: SEHNR and FQNEAQ (reference sequence). This CDR3 is 15 amino acids long. Trimming pared 3 bases from V and 4 bases from J, leaving 15 bases between. The CDR3 nucleotides are TGTGCCAGCAGCTTCACCACAGGGAGTGGCACTGAAGCTTTCTTT. This gives the protein CASSFTTGSGTEAFF.

The rearrangement uses TRBV2 and TRBJ1-1; no firm D call. The CDR3 runs to 15 residues. Trimming stripped 4 bases from V and 3 bases from J, with 15 bases between. Germline CDR1 and CDR2: SNHLY and FYNNEI. As DNA, the CDR3 is TGTGCCAGCAGTGCGGATAGCAGTGGGCACACTGAAGCTTTCTTT. Translated, it gives CASSADSSGHTEAFF.

This chain uses TRBV9 with TRBJ1-3; tentative D call: TRBD1 (5 bases). Trimming stripped 0 bases from V and 0 bases from J, with 13 bases between. The germline gives CDR1 SGDLS, CDR2 YYNGEE. The CDR3 is 17 amino acids. The CDR3 spells CASSVADSRSSGNTIYF. The CDR3 DNA sequence: TGTGCCAGCAGCGTAGCTGACAGCCGCTCCTCTGGAAACACCATATATTTT.

The genes are TRBV29-1 and TRBJ2-3; 9 bases map to TRBD2. The V segment lost 5 bases and the J segment 3 bases; nucleotides outside the gene matches: 9. Germline loops: CDR1 SQVTM, CDR2 ANQGSEA. The CDR3 has 15 amino acids. The CDR3 bases are TGCAGCGTTCCCAAGCGGGAGGCGGAGACAGATACGCAGTATTTT. Its protein product is CSVPKREAETDTQYF.

The gene calls are TRBV18 and TRBJ2-1; 9 bases fit TRBD2. Germline V gene lookup returns CDR1 KGHSH and CDR2 LQKENI. Trimming took 2 bases from V and 4 from J; bases not matched to a gene: 12. This CDR3 contains 18 residues. The CDR3: CASSPIVHLAGDYNEQFF. The CDR3 DNA reads as TGTGCCAGCTCACCAATAGTCCATTTAGCGGGGGATTACAATGAGCAGTTCTTC. The full variable domain, with the rest looked up from reference TRBV18 and TRBJ2-1, is NAGVMQNPRHLVRRRGQEARLRCSPMKGHSHVYWYRQLPEEGLKFMVYLQKENIIDESGMPKERFSAEFPKEGPSILRIQQVVRGDSAAYFCASSPIVHLAGDYNEQFFGPGTRLTVL.

This clonotype has a handful of counts. The chain joins TRBV5-4 to TRBJ2-5, with D unresolved. V was trimmed by 0 bases and J by 3 bases, leaving 9 bases between them. The CDR3 contains 14 residues. CDR1 and CDR2 (germline): SGHNT, YYREEE (reference sequence). The CDR3 DNA sequence: TGTGCCAGCAGCTTGGCCCCACGGGAAGAGACCCAGTACTTC. Its protein is CASSLAPREETQYF.

This clonotype showed up many times. The rearrangement links TRBV21-1 to TRBJ2-5; the table's D call, TRBD1, was not checked against the DNA. TRBV21-1 is a pseudogene segment. The CDR3 consists of 17 residues. CDR3 nucleotides: TGTGCCAGCAGCAATATCGGACAGACCCTCGGTTGCGGGACCCAGTACTTC. Its translation is CASSNIGQTLGCGTQYF.

This clonotype was seen more than once but under ten times. This chain joins TRBV7-9 and TRBJ1-2; D remains ambiguous. Germline V gives CDR1 SEHNR, CDR2 FQNEAQ (reference sequence). The CDR3 runs to 12 residues. Trimming removed 2 bases from V and 5 bases from J, with 6 bases in between. In DNA form, the CDR3 reads TGTGCCAGCAGCTTAATGGGTTATGGCTACACCTTC. Amino acids: CASSLMGYGYTF.

This clonotype was counted ten times or more. V is TRBV6-1 and J is TRBJ2-7, with unresolved D. CDR1 and CDR2 from the germline V gene are MNHNS and SASEGT. Between the trimmed V and J ends, which lost 0 bases and 3 bases, there was a span of 6 bases. The CDR3 is 13 residues long. CDR3 residues: CASSEASLYEQYF. CDR3 nucleotides: TGTGCCAGCAGTGAAGCTTCCCTCTACGAGCAGTACTTC.

The chain carries TRBV28 and TRBJ1-6, with TRBD1 matching over 9 bases. This CDR3 region has 16 residues. Germline assignment: CDR1 MDHEN and CDR2 SYDVKM. With 2 bases clipped from V and 7 bases from J, the junction kept 6 bases outside the gene matches. The CDR3 DNA reads as TGTGCCAGCAGTTTAGCTCCCGGACAGGGGAATTCACCCCTCCACTTT. It is translated as CASSLAPGQGNSPLHF.

This clonotype was detected ten times or more. The genes are TRBV28 and TRBJ1-5, with unresolved D. Germline V gene data show CDR1 as MDHEN and CDR2 as SYDVKM. Trimming cost V 5 bases and J 0 bases, with 14 bases left between them. CDR3 length: 16 residues. CDR3: CASSGPEGYSNQPQHF. The CDR3 nucleotides are TGTGCCAGCAGTGGACCTGAGGGATATAGCAATCAGCCCCAGCATTTT.

This clonotype was counted many times. The chain recombines TRBV11-2 with TRBJ1-1, with D uncertain. V shed 0 bases and J shed 1 base, with 6 bases lying between them. The CDR3 totals 14 residues. Germline V lookup: CDR1 SGHAT, CDR2 FQNNGV. CDR3 residues: CASSLDGRNTEAFF. CDR3 DNA sequence: TGTGCCAGCAGCTTAGATGGCAGGAACACTGAAGCTTTCTTT.

This clonotype came up a few times. J is TRBJ1-1 and V is TRBV9; D may be TRBD1 (5 bases). The CDR3 length is 17 residues. With 0 bases removed from V and 3 bases from J, the gap between germline ends came to 18 bases. Germline V lookup: CDR1 SGDLS, CDR2 YYNGEE. The DNA for the CDR3 is TGTGCCAGCAGCGTAGGGTCGGGGGGGAGGGACTACACTGAAGCTTTCTTT. This encodes CASSVGSGGRDYTEAFF. Full variable domain (remainder filled in from reference TRBV9 and TRBJ1-1): DSGVTQTPKHLITATGQRVTLRCSPRSGDLSVYWYQQSLDQGLQFLIQYYNGEERAKGNILERFSAQQFPDLHSELNLSSLELGDSALYFCASSVGSGGRDYTEAFFGQGTRLTVV.

This clonotype has at least ten counts. The rearrangement links TRBV7-3 to TRBJ2-2, with D possibly called TRBD1 or TRBD2 (5 bases each). The CDR3 totals 14 residues. V was trimmed by 5 bases and J by 0 bases, leaving 7 bases between them. Germline loops: CDR1 SGHTA, CDR2 FQGTGA. CDR3 sequence (DNA): TGTGCCAGCAGCCAGGGACCGAACACCGGGGAGCTGTTTTTT. Protein: CASSQGPNTGELFF. The full variable domain, its missing parts supplied by reference TRBV7-3 and TRBJ2-2, is GAGVSQTPSNKVTEKGKYVELRCDPISGHTALYWYRQSLGQGPEFLIYFQGTGAADDSGLPNDRFFAVRPEGSVSTLKIQRTERGDSAVYLCASSQGPNTGELFFGEGSRLTVL.

There are a few counts of this clonotype. The V gene is TRBV7-9, the J gene TRBJ1-2; D is unclear. Germline CDR1 is SEHNR and CDR2 is FQNEAQ (reference sequence). Trimming pared 2 bases from V and 10 bases from J, leaving 14 bases between. The CDR3 contains 13 residues. This CDR3 is CASSLSGGHHYTF. CDR3 nucleotides: TGTGCCAGCAGCTTATCGGGTGGCCATCACTACACCTTC.

The CDR3 bases are TGTGCCAGCAGTGAATCTCAGTCTTCTCTGCCGTACAATGAGCAGTTCTTC. Protein: CASSESQSSLPYNEQFF. The rearrangement joins TRBV25-1 to TRBJ2-1; unclear D gene. Trimming cost V 1 base and J 4 bases, with 17 bases left between them. Germline V lookup: CDR1 MGHDK, CDR2 SYGVNS. The CDR3 has 17 residues. The variable domain in full, with the rest retrieved from reference TRBV25-1 and TRBJ2-1, is EADIYQTPRYLVIGTGKKITLECSQTMGHDKMYWYQQDPGMELHLIHYSYGVNSTEKGDLSSESTVSRIRTEHFPLTLESARPSHTSQYLCASSESQSSLPYNEQFFGPGTRLTVL.

At least ten counts were recorded for this clonotype. This rearrangement joins TRBV7-2 to TRBJ1-1, with D maybe TRBD1 (6 bases). The germline gives CDR1 SGHTA, CDR2 FQGNSA. This CDR3 has 13 residues. V was clipped by 3 bases and J by 5 bases, with 10 bases between them. The CDR3 bases are TGTGCCAGCAGCTTTACAGGGACAACTGAAGCTTTCTTT. Translating it yields CASSFTGTTEAFF.

This clonotype was observed many times. The chain joins TRBV9 to TRBJ2-5; 8 bases map to TRBD1. Germline lookup yields CDR1 SGDLS and CDR2 YYNGEE. The CDR3 runs to 14 residues. The trim removed 3 bases at V and 7 bases at J, leaving 8 bases unmatched. The CDR3 nucleotides read TGTGCCAGCAGCGCTCACCAGGGGGCGGGGACCCAGTACTTC. Its protein product is CASSAHQGAGTQYF.

This clonotype was recorded a few times. The chain combines TRBV3-1 with TRBJ2-1; D remains unclear. Trimming left V 2 bases short and J 6 bases short, with 11 bases between. Germline values: CDR1 LGHDT, CDR2 YNNKEL (reference sequence). CDR3 length equals 14 residues. For the CDR3, the DNA is TGTGCCAGCAGCCAAACCGACTGGGGCAATGAGCAGTTCTTC. This encodes CASSQTDWGNEQFF.

This clonotype appeared a few times. J is TRBJ2-4 and V is TRBV7-9; D gene unclear. CDR1 SEHNR and CDR2 FQNEAQ come from the germline V gene (reference sequence). V lost 5 bases to trimming and J lost 0 bases, with 17 bases between them. The length of the CDR3 is 17 residues. CDR3 amino acids: CASSLYLGPLAKNIQYF. Here the CDR3 DNA reads TGTGCCAGCAGCCTATACCTGGGCCCGCTAGCCAAAAACATTCAGTACTTC.

A few counts support this clonotype. The chain recombines TRBV7-9 with TRBJ1-5; 9 bases line up with TRBD1. The trim removed 4 bases at V and 6 bases at J, leaving 7 bases unmatched. CDR1 SEHNR and CDR2 FQNEAQ come from the germline V gene (reference sequence). The CDR3 runs 15 residues. In DNA, the CDR3 is TGTGCCAGCAGCTCCGGGACAGGGTTGGGTCAGCCCCAGCATTTT. Translating gives CASSSGTGLGQPQHF.

The chain combines TRBV9 with TRBJ2-3; no clear D. The CDR3 has 14 amino acids. V lost 3 bases and J lost 2, with 10 bases in between. Germline loops: CDR1 SGDLS, CDR2 YYNGEE. Here the CDR3 reads CASSAGPHTDTQYF. The CDR3 DNA reads as TGTGCCAGCAGCGCTGGACCTCACACAGATACGCAGTATTTT.

This clonotype was seen only a few times. The germline gene is not matched at one end of the junction; a read error may be the cause. The chain is built from TRBV20-1 and TRBJ2-3, with D perhaps being TRBD1 or TRBD2 (7 bases each). Germline V gene data show CDR1 as DFQATT and CDR2 as SNEGSKA (reference sequence). This CDR3 comprises 14 residues. CDR3 residues: CSARSGGVTDTRYF. CDR3 sequence (DNA): TGCAGTGCTAGGTCAGGGGGGGTCACAGATACGCGGTATTTT.

This clonotype has only a few counts. The V gene is TRBV7-9, the J gene TRBJ1-4; D gene uncertain. V was pared by 5 bases and J by 8 bases, with 12 bases between. The CDR3 runs to 13 residues. Germline V gene sequence: CDR1 SEHNR, CDR2 FQNEAQ (reference sequence). Here the CDR3 reads CASSHGEAEKLFF. The CDR3 bases are TGTGCCAGCAGCCACGGCGAGGCGGAAAAACTGTTTTTT. The entire variable domain, with the rest obtained from reference TRBV7-9 and TRBJ1-4, is as follows: DTGVSQNPRHKITKRGQNVTFRCDPISEHNRLYWYRQTLGQGPEFLTYFQNEAQLEKSRLLSDRFSAERPKGSFSTLEIQRTEQGDSAMYLCASSHGEAEKLFFGSGTQLSVL.

This clonotype was recorded many times. The chain links TRBV11-2 to TRBJ2-1; 11 nucleotides align to TRBD2. With V trimmed by 1 base and J by 1 base, 6 bases remained unmatched. Germline loops: CDR1 SGHAT, CDR2 FQNNGV. This CDR3 comprises 18 residues. The DNA of the CDR3 is TGTGCCAGCAGCTTAGGGGGAAGACTAGCGGGATCCTACAATGAGCAGTTCTTC. As protein: CASSLGGRLAGSYNEQFF.

The sample holds many counts of this clonotype. The chain uses TRBV5-1 and TRBJ2-7; D may be TRBD1 (5 bases). V was shortened by 3 bases and J by 3 bases, with 13 bases between the two germline ends. Germline loops: CDR1 SGHRS, CDR2 YFSETQ. CDR3 size: 14 residues. The CDR3 DNA reads as TGCGCCAGCAGCTACGGACACGGAAGCTACGAGCAGTACTTC. Protein: CASSYGHGSYEQYF.

This clonotype was seen at least ten times. The chain links TRBV11-1 to TRBJ1-6; 12 nucleotides line up with TRBD1. V shed 5 bases, J shed 9 bases, and the junction held 5 bases outside the gene matches. The CDR3 has 15 residues. Germline CDR1 is SGHAT and CDR2 is FQDESV (reference sequence). CDR3 nucleotide sequence: TGTGCCAGCAGCCTACGGGACAGGGGGCTTTCACCCCTCCACTTT. This gives the protein CASSLRDRGLSPLHF.

Ten or more counts support this clonotype. The V and J genes are TRBV21-1 and TRBJ1-4. TRBV21-1 is deemed a pseudogene. This CDR3 region has 17 residues. The CDR3 protein is CASTKPMPLATNEKLFF. CDR3 nucleotide sequence: TGTGCCAGCACCAAGCCAATGCCGCTCGCAACTAATGAAAAACTGTTTTTT.

This clonotype has a handful of counts. CDR3 amino acids: CASSFRRGTGNTEAFF. The CDR3 DNA follows: TGTGCCAGCAGCTTCAGAAGGGGAACTGGGAACACTGAAGCTTTCTTT. V usage is TRBV7-9 and J usage is TRBJ1-1; TRBD1 might be the D (5 bases). V lost 3 bases to trimming and J lost 1 base, with 15 bases between them. CDR1 and CDR2 (germline): SEHNR, FQNEAQ (reference sequence). The CDR3 is 16 residues long. Complete variable domain (other parts from reference TRBV7-9 and TRBJ1-1): DTGVSQNPRHKITKRGQNVTFRCDPISEHNRLYWYRQTLGQGPEFLTYFQNEAQLEKSRLLSDRFSAERPKGSFSTLEIQRTEQGDSAMYLCASSFRRGTGNTEAFFGQGTRLTVV.

V usage is TRBV3-1 and J usage is TRBJ2-1, with TRBD2 matching 11 bases. Germline V lookup: CDR1 LGHDT, CDR2 YNNKEL (reference sequence). The CDR3 length is 16 residues. Trimming at V came to 3 bases and at J to 8 bases, leaving 9 bases not matched to a gene. CDR3 in DNA: TGTGCCAGCAGCCAGTATAGCGGGGGGGCCGTCCATGAGCAGTTCTTC. It codes for CASSQYSGGAVHEQFF.

This clonotype was detected only a few times. The rearrangement links TRBV29-1 to TRBJ1-5, with 7 bases identical to TRBD1. Germline CDR1 and CDR2: SQVTM and ANQGSEA. This CDR3 has 13 residues. Trimming removed 6 bases from V and 3 bases from J; junction bases left unmatched: 5. DNA of the CDR3: TGCAGCGTCGGGGACAGCCTCAATCAGCCCCAGCATTTT. This translates into CSVGDSLNQPQHF.